The 13 T cell receptor beta chains reported below all come from one sample, sequenced in a study of neurological immune-mediated disorders. TCRdb analysed the 5' RACE reads with MiXCR anew, one entry per CDR3 protein. The repertoire includes roughly 120,000 distinct CDR3 sequences, around 3% of them detected once, and roughly 1.3% sits in the top ten. Sequencing was carried out using PBMCs. The receptor set was obtained from a woman aged 25-40 years with multiple sclerosis.

This clonotype was seen ten or more times. The chain uses TRBV20-1 and TRBJ2-3; D gene unclear. The CDR3 contains 14 residues. V was clipped by 2 bases and J by 2 bases, with 11 bases between them. The V gene's germline CDR1 is DFQATT and CDR2 SNEGSKA (reference sequence). CDR3 in amino acids: CSARQVGNTDTQYF. CDR3 in DNA: TGCAGTGCTAGACAGGTTGGGAACACAGATACGCAGTATTTT.

This clonotype has at least ten counts. The chain has TRBV5-6 and TRBJ2-7, with 8 bases identical to TRBD1. Trimming removed 4 bases from V and 2 bases from J; junction bases left unmatched: 2. This CDR3 region has 13 residues. Germline V gene data show CDR1 as SGHDT and CDR2 as YYEEEE. The CDR3 nucleotides are TGTGCCAGCAGCAGGACAGGGCCCTACGAGCAGTACTTC. Translation gives CASSRTGPYEQYF. Filled out from reference TRBV5-6 and TRBJ2-7, the complete variable domain reads DAGVTQSPTHLIKTRGQQVTLRCSPKSGHDTVSWYQQALGQGPQFIFQYYEEEERQRGNFPDRFSGHQFPNYSSELNVNALLLGDSALYLCASSRTGPYEQYFGPGTRLTVT.

This clonotype was seen at least ten times. This chain joins TRBV7-6 and TRBJ2-2, with unresolved D. This CDR3 region has 16 residues. The V gene lost 0 bases and the J gene lost 6 bases, with 14 bases spanning the gap. Looked up from germline, CDR1 is SGHVS and CDR2 is FNYEAQ. CDR3 nucleotide sequence: TGTGCCAGCAGCTTAGCGAACCCCGTGGGGTCCGGGGAGCTGTTTTTT. Residues: CASSLANPVGSGELFF.

This clonotype came up many times. This chain connects TRBV5-1 to TRBJ2-3; 15 nucleotides match TRBD2. CDR1 is SGHRS, CDR2 YFSETQ, per germline. V dropped 4 bases and J dropped 4; count of bases not matched to a gene: 4. CDR3 length: 16 amino acids. Here the CDR3 reads CASSAGLAGGADTQYF. The CDR3 region has the DNA TGCGCCAGCAGCGCGGGACTAGCGGGAGGAGCAGATACGCAGTATTTT.

This clonotype was observed a handful of times. This chain joins TRBV19 and TRBJ1-2; 9 bases map to TRBD1. The CDR3 extends over 14 amino acids. Germline CDR1 and CDR2: LNHDA and SQIVND (reference sequence). The trim removed 4 bases at V and 4 bases at J, leaving 4 bases unmatched. The CDR3 DNA is TGTGCCAGTAGTAGTGGGACAGGGCGCTATGGCTACACCTTC. This translates into CASSSGTGRYGYTF. The variable domain in full, with the rest retrieved from reference TRBV19 and TRBJ1-2, is DGGITQSPKYLFRKEGQNVTLSCEQNLNHDAMYWYRQDPGQGLRLIYYSQIVNDFQKGDIAEGYSVSREKKESFPLTVTSAQKNPTAFYLCASSSGTGRYGYTFGSGTRLTVV.

This clonotype has only a few counts. The chain is built from TRBV10-2 and TRBJ2-7, with 13 bases aligning to TRBD2. This CDR3 region has 18 residues. V shed 1 base, J shed 2 bases, and the junction held 8 bases outside the gene matches. The germline gives CDR1 WSHSY, CDR2 SAAADI. The CDR3 loop reads CASSEYPRLAGGTYEQYF. The CDR3 DNA reads as TGCGCCAGCAGTGAGTACCCCAGACTAGCGGGAGGAACCTACGAGCAGTACTTC.

This clonotype appeared many times. This chain uses TRBV28 with TRBJ2-7; D ambiguous. The CDR3 is 10 amino acids. V was clipped by 5 bases and J by 4 bases, with 3 bases between them. Germline V gives CDR1 MDHEN, CDR2 SYDVKM. The CDR3 loop reads CASSQYEQYF. Written as DNA, the CDR3 is TGTGCCAGCAGTCAATACGAGCAGTACTTC.

This clonotype has ten or more counts. The chain couples TRBV5-6 to TRBJ2-2; D possibly corresponds to TRBD2 (5 bases). V was shortened by 4 bases and J by 5 bases, with 9 bases between the two germline ends. CDR3 length equals 13 residues. Germline V gene lookup returns CDR1 SGHDT and CDR2 YYEEEE. CDR3 bases: TGTGCCAGCAGCAGGGAGTATACCGGGGAGCTGTTTTTT. It is translated as CASSREYTGELFF.

This clonotype was found many times. V gene TRBV5-1 combines with J gene TRBJ1-1; D gene unclear. The CDR3 has 15 amino acids. Germline V gene data show CDR1 as SGHRS and CDR2 as YFSETQ. The V end lost 6 bases, the J end lost 1 base, and 16 bases lay between the germline ends. As DNA, the CDR3 is TGCGCCAGCACCCCGGACGGTAACAAGAACACTGAAGCTTTCTTT. Amino acids: CASTPDGNKNTEAFF.

This clonotype was detected ten times or more. The chain recombines TRBV7-2 with TRBJ2-7; 8 nucleotides align to TRBD2. V was clipped by 2 bases and J by 4 bases; unmatched bases: 13. In germline, CDR1 is SGHTA, CDR2 FQGNSA. The CDR3 spans 17 residues. CDR3 nucleotides: TGTGCCAGCAGCTTAAGGGCTCGTTTGGTAGCGGGATACGAGCAGTACTTC. It is translated as CASSLRARLVAGYEQYF. Supplemented by reference TRBV7-2 and TRBJ2-7, the full variable domain reads GAGVSQSPSNKVTEKGKDVELRCDPISGHTALYWYRQSLGQGLEFLIYFQGNSAPDKSGLPSDRFSAERTGGSVSTLTIQRTQQEDSAVYLCASSLRARLVAGYEQYFGPGTRLTVT.

The sample holds many counts of this clonotype. V usage is TRBV5-6 and J usage is TRBJ1-5, with 7 nucleotides matching TRBD1. Germline V gives CDR1 SGHDT, CDR2 YYEEEE. V gave up 2 bases and J gave up 2 bases; unmatched junction bases: 10. This CDR3 is 17 amino acids long. Here the CDR3 reads CASSFSQGVIGNQPQHF. As DNA, the CDR3 is TGTGCCAGCAGCTTCAGCCAGGGGGTAATTGGCAATCAGCCCCAGCATTTT.

This clonotype was counted at least ten times. The gene calls are TRBV4-1 and TRBJ2-1, with D perhaps TRBD2 (5 bases). This CDR3 region has 16 residues. Germline V gene sequence: CDR1 MGHRA, CDR2 YSYEKL. V was trimmed by 0 bases and J by 8 bases, leaving 17 bases between them. The CDR3 spells CASSQDQSPSPDEQFF. As DNA, the CDR3 is TGCGCCAGCAGCCAAGATCAATCCCCTAGCCCGGATGAGCAGTTCTTC.

This clonotype was observed a handful of times. A junction end diverges from the germline sequence, so it may reflect a read error. V usage is TRBV5-6 and J usage is TRBJ1-5, with a possible D match to TRBD1 (5 bases). The CDR3 is made up of 16 amino acids. CDR1 is SGHDT and CDR2 is YYEEEE in the germline V gene. The CDR3 loop is CASSLKEAGIDQPQNF. CDR3 DNA: TGTGCCAGCAGCTTGAAGGAAGCAGGGATCGATCAGCCCCAGAATTTT.